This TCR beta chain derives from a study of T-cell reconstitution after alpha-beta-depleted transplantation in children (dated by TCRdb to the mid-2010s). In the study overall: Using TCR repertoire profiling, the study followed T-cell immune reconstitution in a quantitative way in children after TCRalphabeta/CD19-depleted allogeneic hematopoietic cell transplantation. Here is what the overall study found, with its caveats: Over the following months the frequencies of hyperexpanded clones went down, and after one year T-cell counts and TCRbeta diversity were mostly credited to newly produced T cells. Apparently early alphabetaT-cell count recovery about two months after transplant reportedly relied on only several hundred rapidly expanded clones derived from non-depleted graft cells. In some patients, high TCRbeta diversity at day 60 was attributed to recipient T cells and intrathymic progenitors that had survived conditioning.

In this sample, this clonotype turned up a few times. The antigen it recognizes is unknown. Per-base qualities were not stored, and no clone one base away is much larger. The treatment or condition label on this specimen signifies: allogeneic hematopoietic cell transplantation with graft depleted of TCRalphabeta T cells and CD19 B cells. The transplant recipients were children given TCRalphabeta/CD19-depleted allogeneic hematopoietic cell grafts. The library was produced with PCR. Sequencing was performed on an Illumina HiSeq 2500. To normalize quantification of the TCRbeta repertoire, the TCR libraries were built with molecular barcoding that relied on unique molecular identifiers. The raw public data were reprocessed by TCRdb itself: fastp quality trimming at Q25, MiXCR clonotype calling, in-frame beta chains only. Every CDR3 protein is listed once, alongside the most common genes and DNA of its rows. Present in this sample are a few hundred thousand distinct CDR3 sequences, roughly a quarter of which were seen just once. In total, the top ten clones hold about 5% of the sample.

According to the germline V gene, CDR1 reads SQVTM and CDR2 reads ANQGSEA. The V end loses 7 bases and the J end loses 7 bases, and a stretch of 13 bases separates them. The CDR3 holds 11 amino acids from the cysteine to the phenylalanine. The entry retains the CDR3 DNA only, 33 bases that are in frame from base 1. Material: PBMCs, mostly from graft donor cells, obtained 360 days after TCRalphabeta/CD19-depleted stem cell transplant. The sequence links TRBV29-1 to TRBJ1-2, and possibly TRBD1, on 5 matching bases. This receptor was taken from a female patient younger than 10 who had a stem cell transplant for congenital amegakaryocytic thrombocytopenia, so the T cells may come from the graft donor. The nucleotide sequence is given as TGCAGCGCAAACACGGGGCCTGGCTACACCTTC. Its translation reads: CSANTGPGYTF.